What follows describes a single T cell receptor (beta chain). Its antigen is unidentified. Trimming left V 4 bases short and J 1 base short, with 17 bases between. The CDR3 consists of 17 residues. CDR1 and CDR2 from the germline V gene are LNHNV and YYDKDF (reference sequence). These data are taken from a study of cytomegalovirus exposure and HLA in healthy donors. Study details: A previous analysis identified approximately 110 million unique TCR beta sequences derived from around 200 million T cells. Broader study findings: Published work reported that the classifier diagnosed cytomegalovirus status with high specificity and sensitivity. Later genetic work tied a missense DCLRE1C variant to beta-chain V and J trimming.

This PCR relied on a set of 60 Vbeta primers and 13 Jbeta primers. TCRdb's table, derived via immunoSEQ multiplex PCR, lists solely in-frame clones and lacks some. This sample's table reports 200,000 or so clones. Sequencing was done on a sample of PBMCs. This clonotype was obtained from a boy aged 5-17 years in good health and CMV-seronegative. V is TRBV15 and J is TRBJ2-1, with D hard to call. The CDR3 DNA reads as TGTGCCACCAGCACAGGTTTGACCGGCGAGTCCTACAATGAGCAGTTCTTC. Translating it yields CATSTGLTGESYNEQFF.